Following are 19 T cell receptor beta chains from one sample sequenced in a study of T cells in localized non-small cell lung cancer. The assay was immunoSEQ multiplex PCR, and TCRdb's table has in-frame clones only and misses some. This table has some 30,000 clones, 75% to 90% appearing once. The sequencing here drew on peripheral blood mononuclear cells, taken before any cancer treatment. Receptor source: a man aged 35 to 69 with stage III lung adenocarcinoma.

The CDR3 bases are TGCGCCAGCAGCCAAGACCACGGAAACACCATATATTTT. The encoded protein is CASSQDHGNTIYF. V is TRBV4-1 and J is TRBJ1-3; D remains ambiguous. The V gene lost 0 bases and the J gene lost 4 bases, with 4 bases spanning the gap. The germline CDR1 and CDR2 sequences are MGHRA and YSYEKL. This CDR3 spans 13 amino acids.

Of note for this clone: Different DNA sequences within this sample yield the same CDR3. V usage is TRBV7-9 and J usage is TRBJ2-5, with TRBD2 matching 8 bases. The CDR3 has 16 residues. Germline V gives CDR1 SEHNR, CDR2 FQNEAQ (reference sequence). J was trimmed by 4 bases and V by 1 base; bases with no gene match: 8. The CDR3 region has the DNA TGTGCCAGCAGCTTAGTGGTCGGGGGGGCGCGAGAGACCCAGTACTTC. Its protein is CASSLVVGGARETQYF.

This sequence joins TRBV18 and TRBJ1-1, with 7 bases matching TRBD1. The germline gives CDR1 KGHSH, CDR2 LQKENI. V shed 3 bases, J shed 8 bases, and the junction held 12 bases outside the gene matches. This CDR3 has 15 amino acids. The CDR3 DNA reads TGTGCCAGCTCACCCCCAGCTGGAAGGGACAGAGAAGCTTTCTTT. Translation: CASSPPAGRDREAFF.

The CDR3 region is CSVWETSKYEQYF. The CDR3 DNA is TGCAGCGTTTGGGAGACCTCAAAATACGAGCAGTACTTC. The V gene is TRBV29-1, the J gene TRBJ2-7, with D perhaps matching TRBD2 (5 bases). The V gene lost 5 bases and the J gene lost 4 bases, with 15 bases spanning the gap. The germline CDR1 and CDR2 sequences are SQVTM and ANQGSEA. This CDR3 is built from 13 residues.

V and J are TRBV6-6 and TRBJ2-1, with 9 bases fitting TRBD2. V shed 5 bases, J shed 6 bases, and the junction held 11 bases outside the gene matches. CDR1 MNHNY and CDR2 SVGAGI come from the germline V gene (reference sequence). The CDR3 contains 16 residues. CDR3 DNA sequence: TGTGCCAGCAGTGCTTTTCCGGGACTAGCATCCAATGAGCAGTTCTTC. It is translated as CASSAFPGLASNEQFF.

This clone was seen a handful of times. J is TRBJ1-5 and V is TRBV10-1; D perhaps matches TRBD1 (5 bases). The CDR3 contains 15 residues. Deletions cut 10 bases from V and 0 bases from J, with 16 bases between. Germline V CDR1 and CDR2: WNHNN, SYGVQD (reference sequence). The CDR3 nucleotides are TGCGCCACCCTTAGGAAGACAGTTAGCAATCAGCCCCAGCATTTT. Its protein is CATLRKTVSNQPQHF.

CDR3 residues: CASSSRGGPGMYEQFF. CDR3 in DNA: TGTGCCAGCAGCTCGAGGGGGGGCCCGGGAATGTATGAGCAGTTCTTC. The V call is TRBV7-8, the J call TRBJ2-1, with a weak D call TRBD2 (7 bases). The germline V gene encodes CDR1 SGHVS and CDR2 FQNEAQ. Trimming removed 4 bases from V and 8 bases from J, with 21 bases in between. This CDR3 has 16 residues.

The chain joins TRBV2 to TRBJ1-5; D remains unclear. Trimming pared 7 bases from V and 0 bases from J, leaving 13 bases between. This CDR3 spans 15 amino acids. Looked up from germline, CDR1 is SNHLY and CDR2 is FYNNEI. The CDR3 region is CASKRGGDSNQPQHF. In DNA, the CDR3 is TGTGCCAGCAAACGTGGAGGTGATAGCAATCAGCCCCAGCATTTT.

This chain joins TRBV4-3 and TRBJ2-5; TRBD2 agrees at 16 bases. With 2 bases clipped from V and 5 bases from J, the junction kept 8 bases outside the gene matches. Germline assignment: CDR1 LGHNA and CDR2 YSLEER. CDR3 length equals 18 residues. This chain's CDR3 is CASSQLGTSGGARETQYF. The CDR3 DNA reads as TGCGCCAGCAGCCAACTCGGGACTAGCGGGGGGGCCCGGGAGACCCAGTACTTC.

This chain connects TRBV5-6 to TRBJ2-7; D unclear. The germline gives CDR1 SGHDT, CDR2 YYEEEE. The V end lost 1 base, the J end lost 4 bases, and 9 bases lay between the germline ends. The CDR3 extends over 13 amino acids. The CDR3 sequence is CASSLFGPYEQYF. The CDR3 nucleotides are TGTGCCAGCAGCTTGTTCGGGCCGTACGAGCAGTACTTC. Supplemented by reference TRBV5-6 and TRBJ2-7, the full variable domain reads DAGVTQSPTHLIKTRGQQVTLRCSPKSGHDTVSWYQQALGQGPQFIFQYYEEEERQRGNFPDRFSGHQFPNYSSELNVNALLLGDSALYLCASSLFGPYEQYFGPGTRLTVT.

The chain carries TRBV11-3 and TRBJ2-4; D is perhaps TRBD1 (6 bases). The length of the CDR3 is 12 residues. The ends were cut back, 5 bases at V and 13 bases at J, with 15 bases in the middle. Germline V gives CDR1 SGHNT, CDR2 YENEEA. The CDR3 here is CASSPQDSWQYF. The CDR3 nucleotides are TGTGCCAGCAGCCCACAGGACAGTTGGCAGTACTTC.

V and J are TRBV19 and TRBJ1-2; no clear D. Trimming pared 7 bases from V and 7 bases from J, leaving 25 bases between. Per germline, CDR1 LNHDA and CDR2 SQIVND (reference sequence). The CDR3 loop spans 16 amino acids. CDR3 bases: TGTGCCAGTAAGATGTTGCAACCCACCGAACGTGGTGGCTACACCTTC. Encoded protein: CASKMLQPTERGGYTF. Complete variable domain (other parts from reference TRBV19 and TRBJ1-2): DGGITQSPKYLFRKEGQNVTLSCEQNLNHDAMYWYRQDPGQGLRLIYYSQIVNDFQKGDIAEGYSVSREKKESFPLTVTSAQKNPTAFYLCASKMLQPTERGGYTFGSGTRLTVV.

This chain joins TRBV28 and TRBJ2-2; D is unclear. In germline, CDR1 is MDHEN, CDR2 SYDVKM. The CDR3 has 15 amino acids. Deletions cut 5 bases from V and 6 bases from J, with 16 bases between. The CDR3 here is CASSLDPGRAGELFF. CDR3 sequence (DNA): TGTGCCAGCAGTCTTGACCCCGGTAGGGCCGGGGAGCTGTTTTTT.

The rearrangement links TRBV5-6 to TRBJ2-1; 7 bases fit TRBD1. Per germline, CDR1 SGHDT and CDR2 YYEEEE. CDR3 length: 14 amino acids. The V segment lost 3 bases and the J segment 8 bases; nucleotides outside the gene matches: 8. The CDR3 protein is CASSSPRGLDEQFF. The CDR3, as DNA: TGTGCCAGCAGCTCCCCCAGGGGGTTGGATGAGCAGTTCTTC.

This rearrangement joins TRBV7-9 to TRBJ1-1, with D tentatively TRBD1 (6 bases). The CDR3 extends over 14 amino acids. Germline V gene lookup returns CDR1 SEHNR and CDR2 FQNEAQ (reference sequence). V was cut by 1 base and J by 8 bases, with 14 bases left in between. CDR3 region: CASSLDPQGSEAFF. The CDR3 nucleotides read TGTGCCAGCAGCTTAGACCCACAGGGCTCCGAAGCTTTCTTT.

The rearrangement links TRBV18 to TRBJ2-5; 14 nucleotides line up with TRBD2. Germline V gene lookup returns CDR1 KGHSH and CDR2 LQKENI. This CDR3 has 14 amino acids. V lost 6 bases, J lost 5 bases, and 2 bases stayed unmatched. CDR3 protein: CASSRTSGGETQYF. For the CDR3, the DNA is TGTGCCAGCTCGCGGACTAGCGGGGGGGAGACCCAGTACTTC. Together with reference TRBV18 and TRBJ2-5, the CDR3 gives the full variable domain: NAGVMQNPRHLVRRRGQEARLRCSPMKGHSHVYWYRQLPEEGLKFMVYLQKENIIDESGMPKERFSAEFPKEGPSILRIQQVVRGDSAAYFCASSRTSGGETQYFGPGTRLLVL.

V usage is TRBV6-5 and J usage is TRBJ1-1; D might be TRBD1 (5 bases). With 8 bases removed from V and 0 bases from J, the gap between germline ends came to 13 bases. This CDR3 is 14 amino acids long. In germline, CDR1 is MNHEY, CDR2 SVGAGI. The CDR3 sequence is CASQLDRLNTEAFF. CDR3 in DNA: TGTGCCAGCCAGTTAGACAGATTGAACACTGAAGCTTTCTTT.

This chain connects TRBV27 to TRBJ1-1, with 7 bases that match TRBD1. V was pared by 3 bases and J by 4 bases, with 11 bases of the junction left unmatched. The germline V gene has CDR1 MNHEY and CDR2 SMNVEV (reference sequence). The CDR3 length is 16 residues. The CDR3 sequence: CASSFGQAASFTEAFF. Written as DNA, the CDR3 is TGTGCCAGCAGTTTCGGACAGGCGGCAAGTTTCACTGAAGCTTTCTTT.

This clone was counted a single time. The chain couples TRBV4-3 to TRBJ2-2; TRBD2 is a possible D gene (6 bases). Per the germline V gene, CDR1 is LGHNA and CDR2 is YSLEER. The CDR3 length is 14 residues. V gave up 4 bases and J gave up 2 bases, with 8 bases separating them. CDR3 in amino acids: CASSLGLNTGELFF. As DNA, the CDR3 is TGCGCCAGCAGCCTGGGACTTAACACCGGGGAGCTGTTTTTT.